The 14 T cell receptor beta chains in this list originate from one sample, sequenced in a study of blood T cell repertoires in COVID-19. The repertoire was sequenced with immunoSEQ multiplex PCR; TCRdb's copy has only in-frame clones and lacks some. The table records fewer than 250,000 clones, roughly 90% of them present only once. Sequencing was performed on PBMCs or T cells enriched from blood (not recorded which). These receptors came from a woman aged 18 to 35 who had recovered from COVID-19.

The J gene is TRBJ2-7, the V gene TRBV28; no reliable D call. The CDR3 runs 13 residues. The V and J ends lost 3 bases and 3 bases respectively, with 9 bases between them. CDR1 is MDHEN, CDR2 SYDVKM, per germline. The DNA for the CDR3 is TGTGCCAGCAGTTTCTTGTACGGCTACGAGCAGTACTTC. Translated: CASSFLYGYEQYF.

This rearrangement joins TRBV11-3 to TRBJ2-1; 11 bases match TRBD2. Trimming took 4 bases from V and 2 from J; bases not matched to a gene: 1. Looked up from germline, CDR1 is SGHNT and CDR2 is YENEEA. This CDR3 has 15 residues. The CDR3 reads CASSSLAGAYNEQFF. CDR3 DNA: TGTGCCAGCAGCTCACTAGCGGGAGCCTACAATGAGCAGTTCTTC.

V gene TRBV30 combines with J gene TRBJ2-1, with 11 bases fitting TRBD2. CDR1 GTSNPN and CDR2 SVGIG come from the germline V gene (reference sequence). The CDR3 length is 18 residues. V trimming: 0 bases; J trimming: 0 bases; junction bases outside the gene matches: 7. The CDR3 nucleotides read TGTGCCTGGAGTGTAACTAGCGGGGGCGTATACTCCTACAATGAGCAGTTCTTC. Protein sequence: CAWSVTSGGVYSYNEQFF.

The chain is built from TRBV28 and TRBJ1-2; a possible D gene is TRBD1 (6 bases). The CDR3 extends over 16 amino acids. Trimming left V 3 bases short and J 4 bases short, with 18 bases between. Germline V CDR1 and CDR2: MDHEN, SYDVKM. CDR3 DNA sequence: TGTGCCAGCAGTTTTCTCCTCCCCCAGGGGTCCTATGGCTACACCTTC. Its protein product is CASSFLLPQGSYGYTF.

This clone was picked up one time. This chain connects TRBV4-1 to TRBJ2-1; 8 bases agree with TRBD2. Germline lookup yields CDR1 MGHRA and CDR2 YSYEKL. The V and J ends lost 0 bases and 3 bases, in that order; junction bases with no gene match: 4. This CDR3 comprises 16 residues. DNA of the CDR3: TGCGCCAGCAGCCAAGAGGGGCGGGGGGTCTACAATGAGCAGTTCTTC. It is translated as CASSQEGRGVYNEQFF.

This clone was seen repeatedly, ten times or more. J is TRBJ1-3 and V is TRBV4-1; possibly TRBD1 for D (5 bases). CDR3 size: 19 residues. Germline CDR1 and CDR2: MGHRA and YSYEKL. V lost 5 bases, J lost 0 bases, and 23 bases lay in between. CDR3: CASSGRSGGGSASGNTIYF. CDR3 in DNA: TGCGCCAGCAGCGGACGATCGGGGGGAGGATCCGCCTCTGGAAACACCATATATTTT.

The V call is TRBV9, the J call TRBJ1-2; no firm D call. Trimming took off 3 bases at V and 7 bases at J, with 16 bases between the two ends. This CDR3 is 14 amino acids long. From germline, CDR1 is SGDLS and CDR2 YYNGEE. CDR3 nucleotides: TGTGCCAGCAGCGGAGGGAGGGAGTTCAGTGGCTACACCTTC. This translates into CASSGGREFSGYTF.

The chain joins TRBV19 to TRBJ2-1; 8 nucleotides line up with TRBD2. This CDR3 region has 16 residues. V shed 10 bases and J 0 bases; nucleotides not matched to a gene: 11. Per germline, CDR1 LNHDA and CDR2 SQIVND (reference sequence). In nucleotides, the CDR3 is TGTGCCACCGCACGATTAGCGGGGAGCTCCTACAATGAGCAGTTCTTC. This translates into CATARLAGSSYNEQFF.

V gene TRBV19 combines with J gene TRBJ1-1, with TRBD1 matching 8 bases. The length of the CDR3 is 17 residues. From germline, CDR1 is LNHDA and CDR2 SQIVND (reference sequence). Trimming at V came to 4 bases and at J to 6 bases, leaving 16 bases not matched to a gene. CDR3 residues: CASSRAESQGARAEAFF. Here the CDR3 DNA reads TGTGCCAGTAGTAGGGCCGAAAGTCAGGGGGCCCGGGCTGAAGCTTTCTTT.

The V and J genes are TRBV5-4 and TRBJ2-2; 15 nucleotides line up with TRBD2. The CDR3 contains 19 residues. Germline CDR1 SGHNT, CDR2 YYREEE (reference sequence). With V trimmed by 4 bases and J by 4 bases, 11 bases remained unmatched. CDR3 DNA sequence: TGTGCCAGCAGCCTGAGAGGACTAGCGGGGGGGCCGGGCACCGGGGAGCTGTTTTTT. Translating it yields CASSLRGLAGGPGTGELFF.

The chain employs TRBV7-9 and TRBJ2-7; a weak D match, TRBD2 (5 bases). The CDR3 has 14 residues. Germline CDR1 reads SEHNR; CDR2 reads FQNEAQ (reference sequence). V was shortened by 5 bases and J by 2 bases, with 13 bases between the two germline ends. The CDR3 spells CASSLGLDPYEQYF. DNA of the CDR3: TGTGCCAGCAGCCTCGGACTGGACCCCTACGAGCAGTACTTC.

This chain connects TRBV14 to TRBJ2-2; 8 nucleotides line up with TRBD1. Trimming removed 1 base from V and 3 bases from J; junction bases left unmatched: 4. This CDR3 comprises 16 residues. CDR1 SGHDN and CDR2 FVKESK come from the germline V gene. The CDR3 region is CASSQGQGSYTGELFF. Written as DNA, the CDR3 is TGTGCCAGCAGCCAAGGACAGGGGAGCTACACCGGGGAGCTGTTTTTT.

The CDR3 here is CASSSDTHGMAFF. DNA for the CDR3: TGTGCCAGCAGCTCAGACACCCACGGGATGGCTTTCTTT. The chain links TRBV7-2 to TRBJ1-1, with unresolved D. V gave up 4 bases and J gave up 11 bases, with 17 bases separating them. Germline CDR1 reads SGHTA; CDR2 reads FQGNSA. This CDR3 comprises 13 residues.

This chain links TRBV28 with TRBJ1-3; D is ambiguous. V shed 4 bases and J shed 1 base, with 5 bases lying between them. CDR1 is MDHEN, CDR2 SYDVKM, per germline. The CDR3 spans 13 residues. CDR3 in amino acids: CASSSTSGNTIYF. Written as DNA, the CDR3 is TGTGCCAGCAGTTCGACATCTGGAAACACCATATATTTT.